This entry describes one T cell receptor beta chain. Antigen: not known. This specimen belongs to a study of CD8 T cells in ankylosing spondylitis. TCRdb redid the calling of the 5' RACE reads with MiXCR, one entry per CDR3 protein. This sample has 380,000 or so distinct CDR3 sequences; 20% occur once, and the top ten carry around 13%. Study-level results: Within matched ankylosing spondylitis synovial fluid, disease-linked clones were reportedly significantly enriched.

The germline gives CDR1 SNHLY, CDR2 FYNNEI. V was cut by 2 bases and J by 4 bases, with 32 bases left in between. The CDR3 is 21 residues long. Input material: blood, either unsorted or a sorted T cell fraction (not recorded which). This TCR was recovered from a male donor with ankylosing spondylitis or in good health (not recorded which). This chain joins TRBV2 and TRBJ1-2; D may be TRBD1 (6 bases). CDR3 loop: CASSETRDPGTRVIDFYGYTF. CDR3 coding DNA: TGTGCCAGCAGTGAAACAAGGGACCCCGGGACACGGGTGATTGATTTCTATGGCTACACCTTC.